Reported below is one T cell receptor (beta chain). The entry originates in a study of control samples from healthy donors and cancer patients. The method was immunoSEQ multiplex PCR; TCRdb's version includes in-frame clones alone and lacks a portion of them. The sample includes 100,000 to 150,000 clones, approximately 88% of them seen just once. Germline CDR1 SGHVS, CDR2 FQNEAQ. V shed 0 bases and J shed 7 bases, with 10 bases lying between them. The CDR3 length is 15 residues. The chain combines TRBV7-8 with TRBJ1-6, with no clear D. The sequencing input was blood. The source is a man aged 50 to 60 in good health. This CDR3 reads CASSLAAGANSPLHF. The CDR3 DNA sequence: TGTGCCAGCAGCTTAGCGGCAGGCGCGAATTCACCCCTCCACTTT.